Listed below are T cell receptor beta chains from one sample, sequenced in a study of blood T cell repertoires in COVID-19. Assay used: immunoSEQ multiplex PCR; TCRdb lists only in-frame clones, some missing. The sample has 260,000 or so clones; 87% are singletons. The specimen sequenced was PBMCs or T cells enriched from blood (not recorded which). These receptors all come from a woman aged 25 to 39 with acute COVID-19. Both conserved end residues are part of each CDR3. D genes are given only for firm matches. For some rows the clone size is stated as once, few or many, or as a class when expanded; others skip it.

V gene	J gene	D gene	clone size	CDR3 DNA	CDR3 protein
TRBV7-9	TRBJ1-1	TRBD1	-	TGTGCCAGCAGGGTAGACAGGGATCTTGACACTGAAGCTTTCTTT	CASRVDRDLDTEAFF
TRBV5-1	TRBJ2-5	TRBD1	-	TGCGCCAGCAGCCGCGGACAGGGAGAGACCCAGTACTTC	CASSRGQGETQYF
TRBV7-9	TRBJ1-1	TRBD1	-	TGTGCCAGCAGCGCGAACCGGGACAGGGTCATTCAAGCTTTCTTT	CASSANRDRVIQAFF
TRBV6-5	TRBJ1-2	TRBD1	-	TGTGCCAGCAGTAAACCGACAGGGAACTATGGCTACACCTTC	CASSKPTGNYGYTF
TRBV6-5	TRBJ1-1	-	-	TGTGCCAGCAGTTCTTCTAGGGACACCGAGAACACTGAAGCTTTCTTT	CASSSSRDTENTEAFF
TRBV10-2	TRBJ1-1	TRBD1	-	TGCGCCAGCAGTACAGGGGTCACTGAAGCTTTCTTT	CASSTGVTEAFF
TRBV7-9	TRBJ2-1	TRBD1	-	TGTGCCAGCAGCCCTAGGTGGACAGGGGACTACAATGAGCAGTTCTTC	CASSPRWTGDYNEQFF
TRBV10-3	TRBJ1-5	-	many	TGTGCCATCAGTGGACAGAGCAATCAGCCCCAGCATTTT	CAISGQSNQPQHF
TRBV5-6	TRBJ1-3	-	-	TGTGCCAGCAGCCCAGGGGGAAACACCATATATTTT	CASSPGGNTIYF
TRBV6-5	TRBJ1-1	-	-	TGTGCCAGCAGTTACTCGAGAAGGAACACTGAAGCTTTCTTT	CASSYSRRNTEAFF
TRBV5-1	TRBJ2-2	-	once	TGCGCCAGCAGCTTGGCCGAAACAGGGATTGCGAGCACCGGGGAGCTGTTTTTT	CASSLAETGIASTGELFF
TRBV20-1	TRBJ1-2	-	-	TGCAGTGCTAGTACATACAGTGGCTACACCTTC	CSASTYSGYTF
TRBV2	TRBJ1-2	TRBD1	-	TGTGCCAGCAGTCAACCCTCAGGGGGTGCCAACTATGGCTACACCTTC	CASSQPSGGANYGYTF
TRBV15	TRBJ2-7	TRBD1	-	TGTGCCACCAGCAGGAAACGTGGGACAGCCTACGAGCAGTACTTC	CATSRKRGTAYEQYF
TRBV5-5	TRBJ1-1	-	-	TGTGCCAGCAGCAAATACAGGGAGCGAGACACTGAAGCTTTCTTT	CASSKYRERDTEAFF
TRBV12-3/TRBV12-4	TRBJ1-5	TRBD1	once	TGTGCCAGCAAACAGGGGAGTCAGCCCCAGCATTTT	CASKQGSQPQHF
TRBV12-5	TRBJ1-6	-	-	TGTGCTAGTGGTTTCTTCATCAGGACATCGGATAATTCACCCCTCCACTTT	CASGFFIRTSDNSPLHF
TRBV7-4	TRBJ1-1	TRBD1	-	TGTGCCAGCAGCTCCACAGGGGCCCCTATGAACACTGAAGCTTTCTTT	CASSSTGAPMNTEAFF
TRBV4-2	TRBJ2-3	-	-	TGTGCCAGCAGCCAAGATTACATGGGACTGATAGATACGCAGTATTTT	CASSQDYMGLIDTQYF
TRBV7-9	TRBJ1-1	-	-	TGTGCCAGCAGTGAGACCCAGGGTCGAACTGAAGCTTTCTTT	CASSETQGRTEAFF
TRBV7-8	TRBJ1-1	-	-	TGTGCCAGCAGCGCCCGGGACACCCTCATGAACACTGAAGCTTTCTTT	CASSARDTLMNTEAFF
TRBV7-6	TRBJ1-2	TRBD1	-	TGTGCCAGCAGCTTAGCGAGGGGGACAGGGAGCGACTATGGCTACACCTTC	CASSLARGTGSDYGYTF
TRBV18	TRBJ2-7	-	-	TGTGCCAGCTCACCCGCCGGCGCAGGAACGGACGAGCAGTACTTC	CASSPAGAGTDEQYF
TRBV7-2	TRBJ2-7	TRBD2	-	TGTGCCAGCAGCCTCACTAGCGGGGGGGCGGGCTACGAGCAGTACTTC	CASSLTSGGAGYEQYF
TRBV4-3	TRBJ2-3	TRBD2	-	TGCGCCAGCAGCCAAGATAAAGAAAGGACTAGCGCCGCAGATACGCAGTATTTT	CASSQDKERTSAADTQYF
TRBV18	TRBJ2-7	TRBD1	-	TGTGCCAGCTCACTAGTATGGGACAGGGGTTACGAGCAGTACTTC	CASSLVWDRGYEQYF
TRBV12-3/TRBV12-4	TRBJ1-3	-	-	TGTGCCAGCAGTCTTAGCTCTGGAAACACCATATATTTT	CASSLSSGNTIYF
TRBV3-1/TRBV3-2	TRBJ2-7	-	-	TGTGCCAGCAGCCAAGGAGCCACAGCCCCGCCAAGTTACTTC	CASSQGATAPPSYF
TRBV28	TRBJ1-2	-	few	TGTGCCAGCGGACATCAGCTTGGTGGCTACACCTTC	CASGHQLGGYTF
TRBV7-9	TRBJ2-1	TRBD1	-	TGTGCCAGCAGCCCCCCTTGGGACAGGATATCCTACAATGAGCAGTTCTTC	CASSPPWDRISYNEQFF
TRBV6-4	TRBJ1-6	TRBD1	-	TGTGCCAGCAGTGAACAGGGGAATTCACCCCTCCACTTT	CASSEQGNSPLHF
TRBV11-2	TRBJ1-5	-	-	TGTGCCAGCAGCTTAGGAGGGGGGGATCAGCCCCAGCATTTT	CASSLGGGDQPQHF
TRBV5-1	TRBJ1-2	TRBD1	-	TGCGCCAGCAGCTCTTACGCCGGGACAGCTTCCTACACCTTC	CASSSYAGTASYTF
TRBV20-1	TRBJ2-1	TRBD2	-	TGCAGTGCTAGTATCGGGGGGGCCAAATATGAGCAGTTCTTC	CSASIGGAKYEQFF
TRBV19	TRBJ2-2	-	-	TGTGCCAGTAGTATACGTAGACAGATGAACACCGGGGAGCTGTTTTTT	CASSIRRQMNTGELFF
TRBV12-3/TRBV12-4	TRBJ1-4	-	-	TGTGCCAGCAGTTTATCAGGGTCAAGACTGTTTTTT	CASSLSGSRLFF
TRBV19	TRBJ2-5	TRBD1	-	TGTGCCAGTAGTATACAGGGGGAAGGGACCCAGTACTTC	CASSIQGEGTQYF
TRBV19	TRBJ1-1	TRBD1	-	TGTGCCAGTAGTATCGCGCTGACAGGGGTGATTAACACTGAAGCTTTCTTT	CASSIALTGVINTEAFF
TRBV7-9	TRBJ1-2	-	-	TGTGCCAGCAGCTTAGAAGCCAGGTCGTCCTATGGCTACACCTTC	CASSLEARSSYGYTF
TRBV6-5	TRBJ1-1	-	-	TGTGCCAGCAGTTACTCGCGGAGGGATCCAGCTTTCTTT	CASSYSRRDPAFF
TRBV5-4	TRBJ1-2	-	-	TGTGCCAGCACTCCAGAGGGGAGGAACTATGGCTACACCTTC	CASTPEGRNYGYTF
TRBV19	TRBJ1-1	TRBD1	-	TGTGCCAGTAGTATAAGCCAGGGGGCGCCGGACACTGAAGCTTTCTTT	CASSISQGAPDTEAFF
TRBV7-9	TRBJ1-2	-	-	TGTGCCAGCAGTTTGAGGGGCTACACCTTC	CASSLRGYTF